This T cell receptor (beta chain) was retrieved from a study of blood T cell repertoires in COVID-19. Original data processing: How many nucleated cells were present was estimated from reference gene primer amplification. Libraries were prepared by immunoSEQ multiplex PCR; TCRdb keeps only in-frame clonotypes and omits some of them. The DNA was the basis for D and trimming; V, J and clone size are from that table. The sample has approximately 400,000 clones, approximately 80% seen once. The CDR3 runs 15 residues. CDR1 and CDR2 from the germline V gene are SGHRS and YFSETQ. The ends lost 4 bases at V and 8 bases at J; junction bases unmatched: 12.

This receptor was identified in a human donor with acute or convalescent COVID-19. The donor label of this sample is uncertain. Material: peripheral blood. This sequence joins TRBV5-1 and TRBJ1-2; 9 bases are shared with TRBD1. CDR3 sequence: CASSLHRQGVMGYTF. CDR3 DNA sequence: TGCGCCAGCAGCCTTCACAGACAGGGGGTCATGGGCTACACCTTC.